A single sample gave rise to the 27 T cell receptor beta chains below, sequenced in a study of Graves' ophthalmopathy and Graves' hyperthyroidism. The authors amplified TCR beta CDR3 regions from RNA transcripts. HTBI-primed RT-PCR formed the first round, and a multiplex PCR formed the second. TCRdb used MiXCR to reprocess the multiplex PCR reads, holding one entry per CDR3 protein. The sample shows hundreds of thousands of distinct CDR3 sequences, 20% to 25% of them seen only once. The sequenced sample consisted of peripheral blood. These receptors all stem from a young woman with stable Graves' hyperthyroidism.

The genes are TRBV7-9 and TRBJ2-5, with TRBD1 matching 9 bases. The CDR3 contains 14 residues. The V segment lost 8 bases and the J segment 1 base; nucleotides outside the gene matches: 5. Germline V gene lookup returns CDR1 SEHNR and CDR2 FQNEAQ (reference sequence). This CDR3 is CASGDRAFQETQYF. In DNA form, the CDR3 reads TGTGCCAGCGGGGACAGGGCCTTCCAAGAGACCCAGTACTTC.

This clonotype was counted ten times or more. V gene TRBV27 combines with J gene TRBJ2-5; 8 bases are a match to TRBD1. This CDR3 is built from 14 residues. The ends lost 6 bases at V and 5 bases at J; junction bases unmatched: 8. The germline gives CDR1 MNHEY, CDR2 SMNVEV (reference sequence). The CDR3 here is CASSSNRGRETQYF. The DNA of the CDR3 is TGTGCCAGCAGCTCCAACAGGGGGAGGGAGACCCAGTACTTC.

This clonotype was counted ten times or more. This chain connects TRBV12-3 or TRBV12-4 to TRBJ1-3, with D unresolved. The CDR3 loop spans 15 amino acids. Deletions cut 6 bases from V and 0 bases from J, with 12 bases between. CDR3: CASSRISGSGNTIYF. In DNA, the CDR3 is TGTGCCAGCAGCCGTATTAGCGGCTCTGGAAACACCATATATTTT.

The genes are TRBV6-4 and TRBJ2-5, with 10 nucleotides matching TRBD1. V dropped 5 bases and J dropped 6; count of bases not matched to a gene: 9. Germline CDR1 is MRHNA and CDR2 is SNTAGT. CDR3 length equals 15 residues. The CDR3 region is CASSYRGQGPKTQYF. The CDR3 nucleotides read TGTGCCAGCAGTTACCGGGGACAGGGGCCCAAGACCCAGTACTTC.

This clonotype was seen many times. V is TRBV4-2 and J is TRBJ2-7; 11 nucleotides line up with TRBD2. CDR1 LGHNA and CDR2 YNFKEQ come from the germline V gene. The CDR3 contains 20 residues. V shed 0 bases and J 7 bases; nucleotides not matched to a gene: 20. In DNA, the CDR3 is TGTGCCAGCAGCCAAGATATCCCGACTAGCGGGACCTTTGGAAGAGGGGAGCAGTACTTC. It is translated as CASSQDIPTSGTFGRGEQYF.

This clonotype was picked up many times. This chain uses TRBV28 with TRBJ2-5, with TRBD2 matching 7 bases. The CDR3 sequence is 15 residues long. V gave up 5 bases and J gave up 2 bases; unmatched junction bases: 8. CDR1 and CDR2 from the germline V gene are MDHEN and SYDVKM. CDR3 sequence reads: CASSLPGGGQETQYF. CDR3 DNA: TGTGCCAGCAGTCTTCCCGGGGGAGGGCAAGAGACCCAGTACTTC.

This clonotype was counted a few times. V gene TRBV6-1 combines with J gene TRBJ1-2; 8 bases map to TRBD1. V shed 8 bases, J shed 8 bases, and the junction held 13 bases outside the gene matches. This CDR3 is 14 amino acids long. Germline lookup yields CDR1 MNHNS and CDR2 SASEGT. CDR3 in DNA: TGTGCCAGCTCCAGCCTGTGGACAGGGAACGGCTACACCTTC. Its protein is CASSSLWTGNGYTF.

This clonotype was recorded many times. V usage is TRBV3-1 and J usage is TRBJ2-5; maybe TRBD1 (5 bases). The CDR3 has 15 amino acids. V was cut by 0 bases and J by 2 bases, with 10 bases left in between. Germline assignment: CDR1 LGHDT and CDR2 YNNKEL (reference sequence). CDR3 DNA: TGTGCCAGCAGCCAAGATTGGGGCCCACAAGAGACCCAGTACTTC. This codes for CASSQDWGPQETQYF.

The gene calls are TRBV30 and TRBJ1-1, with D unresolved. Looked up from germline, CDR1 is GTSNPN and CDR2 is SVGIG (reference sequence). With 3 bases removed from V and 2 bases from J, the gap between germline ends came to 10 bases. This CDR3 has 13 residues. CDR3 nucleotide sequence: TGTGCCTGGAGCATCGTTTCTAACACTGAAGCTTTCTTT. Protein sequence: CAWSIVSNTEAFF.

This clonotype was counted at least ten times. The DNA is omitted, as the CDR3 cannot be located on it reliably, and the CDR3 follows TCRdb's listing. This chain's CDR3 is CASRPRRAGELFF. This chain uses TRBV28 with TRBJ2-2. Germline V CDR1 and CDR2: MDHEN, SYDVKM. The CDR3 region is 13 residues in length, termini included.

This clonotype has only a few counts. The V and J genes are TRBV5-1 and TRBJ2-7; D not resolved. V was pared by 2 bases and J by 10 bases, with 16 bases between. The CDR3 contains 13 residues. CDR1 and CDR2 from the germline V gene are SGHRS and YFSETQ. CDR3 amino acids: CASSFPAVGNQYF. The CDR3 DNA sequence: TGCGCCAGCAGCTTCCCGGCGGTGGGGAACCAGTACTTC.

This clonotype was picked up a small number of times. The chain has TRBV29-1 and TRBJ2-5; either TRBD1 or TRBD2 may fit D (6 bases each). This CDR3 is 13 amino acids long. The germline CDR1 and CDR2 sequences are SQVTM and ANQGSEA. Between the trimmed V and J ends, which lost 8 bases and 5 bases, there was a span of 18 bases. The CDR3 sequence: CSHGGGAWETQYF. For the CDR3, the DNA is TGCAGCCACGGGGGCGGAGCATGGGAGACCCAGTACTTC.

Many counts were recorded for this clonotype. V is TRBV19 and J is TRBJ2-2, with D possibly matching TRBD1 (5 bases). This CDR3 region has 15 residues. Germline CDR1 LNHDA, CDR2 SQIVND (reference sequence). V was cut by 7 bases and J by 4 bases, with 16 bases left in between. The CDR3 reads CASTKRTRTTGELFF. Written as DNA, the CDR3 is TGTGCCAGTACCAAAAGGACAAGAACCACCGGGGAGCTGTTTTTT.

The chain links TRBV5-5 to TRBJ2-7; TRBD2 agrees at 8 bases. The junction had 5 bases not matched to a gene; V was cut back by 1 base and J by 2 bases. The CDR3 consists of 15 residues. CDR1 is SGHKS and CDR2 is YYEKEE in the germline V gene (reference sequence). The CDR3 loop reads CASSLLAGPTYEQYF. The CDR3 nucleotides read TGTGCCAGCAGCTTGCTAGCGGGCCCCACCTACGAGCAGTACTTC.

This clonotype was recorded a few times. This rearrangement joins TRBV6-4 to TRBJ1-1; possible D gene TRBD1, 5 bases. With 5 bases removed from V and 1 base from J, the gap between germline ends came to 14 bases. In germline, CDR1 is MRHNA, CDR2 SNTAGT. The CDR3 length is 15 residues. This chain's CDR3 is CASSPFPDTNTEAFF. CDR3 nucleotide sequence: TGTGCCAGCAGTCCTTTCCCGGACACGAACACTGAAGCTTTCTTT.

The table lists this clonotype with many counts. This chain joins TRBV20-1 and TRBJ2-7; TRBD2 matches 12 bases. Germline CDR1 is DFQATT and CDR2 is SNEGSKA (reference sequence). CDR3 length: 17 residues. With 1 base clipped from V and 0 bases from J, the junction kept 7 bases outside the gene matches. The CDR3 region is CSARGLAGAKSSYEQYF. The CDR3 DNA sequence: TGCAGTGCTAGAGGACTAGCGGGGGCCAAGAGCTCCTACGAGCAGTACTTC.

This clonotype was detected ten times or more. The genes are TRBV11-2 and TRBJ2-7; 8 bases align to TRBD1. The CDR3 extends over 14 amino acids. Losses at the gene ends were 6 bases for V and 5 bases for J; bases not matched to a gene: 9. Per the germline V gene, CDR1 is SGHAT and CDR2 is FQNNGV. CDR3 residues: CASRLKQGGDEQYF. CDR3 DNA: TGTGCCAGCAGATTAAAACAGGGGGGCGACGAGCAGTACTTC.

This clonotype was seen many times. V gene TRBV5-1 combines with J gene TRBJ1-2; 9 bases are a match to TRBD1. The CDR3 totals 15 residues. The V gene's germline CDR1 is SGHRS and CDR2 YFSETQ. J lost 4 bases, V lost 4 bases, and 8 bases had no gene match. The DNA for the CDR3 is TGCGCCAGCAGCCGAAGGACAGGGGACAGCTATGGCTACACCTTC. It is translated as CASSRRTGDSYGYTF.

V gene TRBV18 combines with J gene TRBJ1-3, with D possibly being TRBD1 (5 bases). This CDR3 contains 15 residues. The germline CDR1 and CDR2 sequences are KGHSH and LQKENI. Deletions cut 3 bases from V and 1 base from J, with 10 bases between. CDR3 region: CASSPEGSSGNTIYF. The CDR3 DNA is TGTGCCAGCTCACCGGAGGGGTCGTCTGGAAACACCATATATTTT.

This clonotype was recorded many times. This chain connects TRBV6-5 to TRBJ1-1; D is possibly TRBD1 (5 bases). Per germline, CDR1 MNHEY and CDR2 SVGAGI. Trimming took off 4 bases at V and 4 bases at J, with 13 bases between the two ends. This CDR3 contains 14 residues. In DNA form, the CDR3 reads TGTGCCAGCAGTTGGGAGGGGCGGGGCACTGAAGCTTTCTTT. Translated, it gives CASSWEGRGTEAFF.

This clonotype was recorded many times. The CDR3 bases are TGTGCCAGCAGTTCGGGGGCCCTGAACACTGAAGCTTTCTTT. Translated: CASSSGALNTEAFF. The genes are TRBV28 and TRBJ1-1; possible D gene TRBD1, 6 bases. From germline, CDR1 is MDHEN and CDR2 SYDVKM. Deletions cut 4 bases from V and 0 bases from J, with 9 bases between. The CDR3 length is 14 residues.

This clonotype has at least ten counts. The CDR3 is CASRKQGANLETQYF. The CDR3 DNA follows: TGTGCCAGCAGGAAACAGGGGGCCAATTTGGAGACCCAGTACTTC. The V and J genes are TRBV6-1 and TRBJ2-5; 9 bases are shared with TRBD1. The CDR3 contains 15 residues. The germline CDR1 and CDR2 sequences are MNHNS and SASEGT. J was trimmed by 5 bases and V by 6 bases; bases with no gene match: 10.

Concerning this clonotype itself: It may be a read error: a sequence one base away is much more abundant. The genes are TRBV14 and TRBJ2-7; unclear D gene. CDR3 length: 14 residues. Germline V gives CDR1 SGHDN, CDR2 FVKESK. In nucleotides, the CDR3 is TGTGCCAGCTGCCAAGCGCAGTTCTCCTACGAGCAGTACTTC. Residues: CASCQAQFSYEQYF.

This clonotype has more than one count but fewer than ten. J is TRBJ2-6 and V is TRBV28; 10 nucleotides match TRBD2. V trimming: 5 bases; J trimming: 2 bases; junction bases outside the gene matches: 9. Germline CDR1 reads MDHEN; CDR2 reads SYDVKM. The CDR3 length is 18 residues. CDR3 sequence: CASSPPSGGIAGANVLTF. The CDR3 nucleotides read TGTGCCAGCAGTCCACCTAGCGGGGGAATAGCTGGGGCCAACGTCCTGACTTTC.

J is TRBJ2-7 and V is TRBV14, with 13 bases that match TRBD2. Germline V gene data show CDR1 as SGHDN and CDR2 as FVKESK. CDR3 length equals 17 residues. Trimming took 7 bases from V and 1 from J; bases not matched to a gene: 10. CDR3 nucleotides: TGTGCCAGCAACCTCACCCGGGGACTAGCGGGGTCCTACGAGCAGTACTTC. Protein product: CASNLTRGLAGSYEQYF.

This clonotype was seen at least ten times. This chain links TRBV30 with TRBJ2-5; D unresolved. The CDR3 is 13 residues long. Germline CDR1 is GTSNPN and CDR2 is SVGIG (reference sequence). Deletions cut 0 bases from V and 5 bases from J, with 10 bases between. CDR3 DNA sequence: TGTGCCTGGAGTGTACGCCCACAGGAGACCCAGTACTTC. It encodes CAWSVRPQETQYF. Full variable domain (rest looked up from reference TRBV30 and TRBJ2-5): SQTIHQWPATLVQPVGSPLSLECTVEGTSNPNLYWYRQAAGRGLQLLFYSVGIGQISSEVPQNLSASRPQDRQFILSSKKLLLSDSGFYLCAWSVRPQETQYFGPGTRLLVL.

This clonotype occurred once. The genes are TRBV4-1 and TRBJ2-3; 9 bases match TRBD1. The CDR3 length is 15 residues. V dropped 1 base and J dropped 5; count of bases not matched to a gene: 4. CDR1 and CDR2 from the germline V gene are MGHRA and YSYEKL. In nucleotides, the CDR3 is TGCGCCAGCAGCCAAGGGACAGGGGTGGTAGATACGCAGTATTTT. Encoded protein: CASSQGTGVVDTQYF.